This T cell receptor (beta chain) came from a study of blood T cell repertoires in COVID-19. As for the study in general: Material from acute and convalescent COVID-19 was sourced from the United States, Italy and Spain. Sample material is recorded as cDNA or gDNA derived from T cells, B-cell-depleted T cells, or PBMCs.

V lost 2 bases to trimming and J lost 3 bases, with 16 bases between them. Germline V CDR1 and CDR2: SGHNT, YYREEE (reference sequence). The CDR3 has 16 residues. As processed by the authors: The assay estimated nucleated cells by amplifying reference gene primers. The protocol was immunoSEQ multiplex PCR, while the TCRdb copy is restricted to in-frame clones and leaves out a portion. V, J and clone size reflect that table, while D and trimming were determined from the DNA. The top ten clones hold approximately 7% of a sample with some 300,000 clones, about nine tenths of them seen once. Sequenced: peripheral blood. The TCR was taken from a woman in her twenties or thirties who had recovered from COVID-19. The chain has TRBV5-4 and TRBJ2-3, with a possible D match to TRBD2 (6 bases). The CDR3 loop reads CASSFPGLSLTDTQYF. The DNA of the CDR3 is TGTGCCAGCAGCTTTCCGGGACTCTCTTTAACAGATACGCAGTATTTT.